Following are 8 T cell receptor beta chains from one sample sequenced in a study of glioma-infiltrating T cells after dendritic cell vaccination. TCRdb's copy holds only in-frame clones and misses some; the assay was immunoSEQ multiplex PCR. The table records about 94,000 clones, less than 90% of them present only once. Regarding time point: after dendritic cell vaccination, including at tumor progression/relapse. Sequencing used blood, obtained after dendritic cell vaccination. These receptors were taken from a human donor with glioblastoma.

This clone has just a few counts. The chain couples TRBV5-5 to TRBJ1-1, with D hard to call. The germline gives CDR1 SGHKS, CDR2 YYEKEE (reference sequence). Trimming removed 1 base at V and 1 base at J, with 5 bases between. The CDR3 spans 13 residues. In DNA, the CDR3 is TGTGCCAGCAGCTTGAGAGGGAACACTGAAGCTTTCTTT. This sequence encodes CASSLRGNTEAFF.

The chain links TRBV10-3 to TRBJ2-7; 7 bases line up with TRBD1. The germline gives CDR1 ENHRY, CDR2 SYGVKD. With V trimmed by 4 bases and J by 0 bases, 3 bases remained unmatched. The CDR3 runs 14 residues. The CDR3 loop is CAISGQGSSYEQYF. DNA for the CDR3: TGTGCCATCAGTGGACAGGGAAGCTCCTACGAGCAGTACTTC.

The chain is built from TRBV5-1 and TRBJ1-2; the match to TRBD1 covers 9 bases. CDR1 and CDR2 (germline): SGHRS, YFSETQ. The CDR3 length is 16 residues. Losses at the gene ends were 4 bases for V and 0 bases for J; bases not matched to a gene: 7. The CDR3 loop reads CASSRTGEASNYGYTF. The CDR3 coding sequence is TGCGCCAGCAGCAGGACAGGGGAGGCCTCTAACTATGGCTACACCTTC. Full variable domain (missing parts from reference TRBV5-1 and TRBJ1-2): KAGVTQTPRYLIKTRGQQVTLSCSPISGHRSVSWYQQTPGQGLQFLFEYFSETQRNKGNFPGRFSGRQFSNSRSEMNVSTLELGDSALYLCASSRTGEASNYGYTFGSGTRLTVV.

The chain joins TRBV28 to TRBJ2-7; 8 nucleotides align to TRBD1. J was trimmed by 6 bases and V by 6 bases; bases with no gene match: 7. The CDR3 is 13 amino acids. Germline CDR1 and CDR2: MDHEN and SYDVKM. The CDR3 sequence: CASREDRVGEQYF. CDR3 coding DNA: TGTGCCAGCAGGGAGGACAGGGTGGGCGAGCAGTACTTC.

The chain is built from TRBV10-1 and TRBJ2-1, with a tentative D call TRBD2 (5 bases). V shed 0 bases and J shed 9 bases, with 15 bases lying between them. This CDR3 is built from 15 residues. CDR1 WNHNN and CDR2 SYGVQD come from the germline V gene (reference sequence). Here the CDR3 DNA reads TGCGCCAGCAGTGAGTCGTACGGGGTAGGAACTGAGCAGTTCTTC. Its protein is CASSESYGVGTEQFF.

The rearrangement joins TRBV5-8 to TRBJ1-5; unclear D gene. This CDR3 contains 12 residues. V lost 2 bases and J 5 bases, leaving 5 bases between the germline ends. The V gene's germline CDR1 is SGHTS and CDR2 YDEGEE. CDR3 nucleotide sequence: TGTGCCAGCAGCTTCCGGGATCAGCCCCAGCATTTT. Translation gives CASSFRDQPQHF.

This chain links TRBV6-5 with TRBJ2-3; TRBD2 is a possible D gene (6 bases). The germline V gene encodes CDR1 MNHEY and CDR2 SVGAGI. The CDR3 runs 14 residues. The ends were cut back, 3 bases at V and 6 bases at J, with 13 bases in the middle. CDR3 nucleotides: TGTGCCAGCAGTTATGGGGGGTTCTGGGATACGCAGTATTTT. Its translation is CASSYGGFWDTQYF.

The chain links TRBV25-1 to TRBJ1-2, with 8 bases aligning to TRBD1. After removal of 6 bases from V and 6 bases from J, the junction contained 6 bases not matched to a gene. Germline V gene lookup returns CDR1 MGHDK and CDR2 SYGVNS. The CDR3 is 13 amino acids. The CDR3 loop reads CASSGQGDDGYTF. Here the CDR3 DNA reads TGTGCCAGCAGCGGACAGGGAGATGATGGCTACACCTTC.